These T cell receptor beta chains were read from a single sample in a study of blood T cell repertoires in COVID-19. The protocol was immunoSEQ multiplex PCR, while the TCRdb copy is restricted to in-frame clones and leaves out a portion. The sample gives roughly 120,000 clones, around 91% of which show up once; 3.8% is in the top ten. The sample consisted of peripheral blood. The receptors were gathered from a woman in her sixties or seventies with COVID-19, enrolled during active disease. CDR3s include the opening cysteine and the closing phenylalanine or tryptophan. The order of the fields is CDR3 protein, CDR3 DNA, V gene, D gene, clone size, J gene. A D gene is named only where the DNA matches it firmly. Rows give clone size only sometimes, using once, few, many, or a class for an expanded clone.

CDR3aa: CAWKRDLYGYTF
CDR3nt: TGTGCCTGGAAGCGAGACTTATATGGCTACACCTTC
v_gene: TRBV30
d_gene: -
abundance: once
j_gene: TRBJ1-2

CDR3aa: CASSGGLAGETQYF
CDR3nt: TGTGCCAGCAGCGGCGGACTAGCTGGGGAGACCCAGTACTTC
v_gene: TRBV9
d_gene: TRBD2
abundance: -
j_gene: TRBJ2-5

CDR3aa: CASSQSRDRGRSARYGYTF
CDR3nt: TGTGCCAGTAGCCAATCCCGGGACAGGGGGCGCTCGGCTAGGTATGGCTACACCTTC
v_gene: TRBV19
d_gene: TRBD1
abundance: -
j_gene: TRBJ1-2

CDR3aa: CASSLERGSYNEQFF
CDR3nt: TGCGCCAGCAGCTTGGAACGAGGGTCCTACAATGAGCAGTTCTTC
v_gene: TRBV5-1
d_gene: -
abundance: -
j_gene: TRBJ2-1

CDR3aa: CASSPPTGPSGEQFF
CDR3nt: TGTGCCAGCTCACCACCGACAGGCCCGTCGGGTGAGCAGTTCTTC
v_gene: TRBV18
d_gene: -
abundance: once
j_gene: TRBJ2-1

CDR3aa: CASSRQNYGYTF
CDR3nt: TGCGCCAGCAGCCGACAGAACTATGGCTACACCTTC
v_gene: TRBV4-3
d_gene: -
abundance: -
j_gene: TRBJ1-2

CDR3aa: CASSPSRPDTPYNEQFF
CDR3nt: TGTGCCAGCAGCCCCTCCCGACCCGACACACCCTACAATGAGCAGTTCTTC
v_gene: TRBV11-2
d_gene: -
abundance: -
j_gene: TRBJ2-1

CDR3aa: CASSVNWGDKADTQYF
CDR3nt: TGTGCCAGCAGCGTAAACTGGGGGGATAAGGCAGATACGCAGTATTTT
v_gene: TRBV9
d_gene: -
abundance: once
j_gene: TRBJ2-3

CDR3aa: CASSLGVSSGGMRQFF
CDR3nt: TGTGCCAGCAGCTTAGGAGTTTCTAGCGGGGGGATGAGGCAGTTCTTC
v_gene: TRBV7-2
d_gene: TRBD2
abundance: -
j_gene: TRBJ2-1

CDR3aa: CASSQYESLRDTEAFF
CDR3nt: TGTGCCAGCAGCCAATACGAGTCCCTTCGGGACACTGAAGCTTTCTTT
v_gene: TRBV3-1/TRBV3-2
d_gene: -
abundance: -
j_gene: TRBJ1-1